The rows below give T cell receptor beta chains drawn from one sample of a study of response to subunit inactivated influenza vaccine. TCRdb re-called the RT-PCR reads through MiXCR, storing one row per CDR3 protein. The table lists 550,000 to 600,000 distinct CDR3 sequences, around 11% of them singletons, with 10% in the top ten. The specimen comprised PBMCs from blood, sampled on the day of vaccination. The origin of the receptors is a man over 45 who received an inactivated influenza vaccine. CDR3s include the opening cysteine and the closing phenylalanine or tryptophan. Each record gives: clone size, J gene, V gene, CDR3 protein. The listing skips clone size in some rows; elsewhere it reads once, few, many or a size class.

. | TRBJ2-3 | TRBV10-3 | CAISGDTRTDTQYF
. | TRBJ2-4 | TRBV12-3/TRBV12-4 | CASTLTTIGRVAKNIQYF
. | TRBJ1-5 | TRBV20-1 | CSARWSGSNQPQHF
many | TRBJ2-2 | TRBV7-9 | CASSGDSTGELFF
many | TRBJ1-1 | TRBV5-1 | CASSKIRGTEAFF
few | TRBJ2-2 | TRBV5-6 | CASRMIANTGELFF
few | TRBJ2-7 | TRBV5-1 | CASSLAVGTGAYEQYF
once | TRBJ2-5 | TRBV7-2 | CASSFSSGRFGETQYF
many | TRBJ1-3 | TRBV28 | CASSRDRGFTGNTIYF
. | TRBJ2-4 | TRBV24-1 | CATSRTSGNIQYF
. | TRBJ2-3 | TRBV20-1 | CSASSSGSTDTQYF
. | TRBJ1-1 | TRBV10-3 | CAISESGRRTEAFF
many | TRBJ1-1 | TRBV6-1 | CASSRGGATEAFF
many | TRBJ2-6 | TRBV30 | CAWRRGRLKSGANVLTF
. | TRBJ2-2 | TRBV5-5 | CASSFTPPGRVGAGELFF
. | TRBJ2-3 | TRBV12-3/TRBV12-4 | CASSLGNLLLGTDTQYF
few | TRBJ2-6 | TRBV29-1 | CSVGGQSSGANVLTF
few | TRBJ2-7 | TRBV10-3 | CAISDGQDYEQYF
. | TRBJ2-5 | TRBV10-1 | CASSGGIQETQYF